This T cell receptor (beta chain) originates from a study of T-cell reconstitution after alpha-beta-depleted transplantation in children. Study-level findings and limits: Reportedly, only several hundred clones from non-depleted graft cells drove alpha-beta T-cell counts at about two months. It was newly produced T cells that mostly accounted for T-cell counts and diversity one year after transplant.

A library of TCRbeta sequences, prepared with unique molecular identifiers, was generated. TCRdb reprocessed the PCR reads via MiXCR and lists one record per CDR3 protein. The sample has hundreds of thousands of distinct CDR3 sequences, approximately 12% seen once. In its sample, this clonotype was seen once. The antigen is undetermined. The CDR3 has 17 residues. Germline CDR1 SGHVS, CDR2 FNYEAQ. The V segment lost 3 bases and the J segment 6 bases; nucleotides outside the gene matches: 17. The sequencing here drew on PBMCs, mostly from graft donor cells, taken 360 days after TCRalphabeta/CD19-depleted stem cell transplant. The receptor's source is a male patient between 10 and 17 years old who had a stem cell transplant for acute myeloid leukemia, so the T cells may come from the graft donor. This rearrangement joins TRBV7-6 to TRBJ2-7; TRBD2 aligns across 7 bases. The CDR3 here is CASSLLPGGAGTCEQYF. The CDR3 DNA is TGTGCCAGCAGCTTGCTTCCGGGAGGAGCGGGTACCTGCGAGCAGTACTTC.